One sample yielded the 28 T cell receptor beta chains listed below, sequenced in a study of T cells in Graves' hyperthyroidism and ophthalmopathy. RNA transcripts gave rise to amplified TCR beta CDR3 regions. The HTBI primer set was used in a first-round RT-PCR of the TCR CDR3. TCRdb processed the multiplex PCR reads anew with MiXCR; each CDR3 protein has one entry. This table has 380,000 or so distinct CDR3 sequences, 13% appearing once. Sequenced material: blood. The receptors derive from a man aged 30 to 45 with Graves' hyperthyroidism that later progressed to Graves' ophthalmopathy.

This clonotype was counted at least ten times. The chain has TRBV11-2 and TRBJ2-7; D call uncertain. CDR1 and CDR2 (germline): SGHAT, FQNNGV. There are 15 residues in the CDR3. The ends were cut back, 0 bases at V and 0 bases at J, with 9 bases in the middle. The DNA of the CDR3 is TGTGCCAGCAGCTTAGAGCCACAGAGCTCCTACGAGCAGTACTTC. This gives the protein CASSLEPQSSYEQYF.

The table lists this clonotype with a few counts. The chain combines TRBV5-1 with TRBJ1-4; D is possibly TRBD1 (6 bases). CDR1 and CDR2 (germline): SGHRS, YFSETQ. The CDR3 consists of 14 residues. V was trimmed by 4 bases and J by 8 bases, leaving 15 bases between them. CDR3 protein: CASSKTGSGEKLFF. The CDR3 DNA follows: TGCGCCAGCAGCAAAACAGGGTCGGGCGAAAAACTGTTTTTT.

V is TRBV4-1 and J is TRBJ1-1, with D maybe TRBD1 (6 bases). The CDR3 is made up of 14 amino acids. V lost 2 bases, J lost 6 bases, and 13 bases lay in between. The germline V gene has CDR1 MGHRA and CDR2 YSYEKL. CDR3 nucleotide sequence: TGCGCCAGCAGCCAAAGGCAGGGGACCGCTGAAGCTTTCTTT. Translating it yields CASSQRQGTAEAFF.

This clonotype has ten or more counts. This chain uses TRBV5-1 with TRBJ2-7, with D unclear. The V and J ends lost 0 bases and 6 bases respectively, with 7 bases between them. The CDR3 sequence is 12 residues long. The germline V gene has CDR1 SGHRS and CDR2 YFSETQ. The CDR3 DNA reads as TGCGCCAGCAGCTTGGGACGAGTCGAGCAGTACTTC. It specifies CASSLGRVEQYF.

Ten or more counts support this clonotype. The chain is built from TRBV20-1 and TRBJ2-5; 9 bases are shared with TRBD1. In germline, CDR1 is DFQATT, CDR2 SNEGSKA (reference sequence). This CDR3 comprises 14 residues. Trimming at V came to 0 bases and at J to 7 bases, leaving 6 bases not matched to a gene. In DNA, the CDR3 is TGCAGTGCTAGAGAAGGACAGGGGAGTGGGACCCAGTACTTC. Its protein is CSAREGQGSGTQYF.

The V and J genes are TRBV28 and TRBJ2-3; 12 bases align to TRBD2. V was clipped by 10 bases and J by 0 bases; unmatched bases: 11. Germline CDR1 MDHEN, CDR2 SYDVKM. This CDR3 has 17 residues. For the CDR3, the DNA is TGTGCCACCTGGGCGCTAGCGGGGGGGCCTAGCACAGATACGCAGTATTTT. Its translation: CATWALAGGPSTDTQYF.

Many counts were recorded for this clonotype. The CDR3 loop reads CASSTRTSGASYEQYF. CDR3 DNA sequence: TGTGCCAGCAGTACCAGGACTAGCGGGGCCTCCTACGAGCAGTACTTC. The genes are TRBV12-3 or TRBV12-4 and TRBJ2-7; TRBD2 matches at 12 bases. The CDR3 consists of 16 residues. V was pared by 5 bases and J by 0 bases, with 5 bases of the junction left unmatched.

This clonotype was observed many times. The chain is built from TRBV28 and TRBJ1-2, with D possibly TRBD1 on 6 matching bases. CDR1 is MDHEN, CDR2 SYDVKM, per germline. The CDR3 covers 12 residues. With 5 bases removed from V and 8 bases from J, the gap between germline ends came to 12 bases. CDR3 in DNA: TGTGCCAGCAGTGAACAGGGATGGGGCTACACCTTC. Its translation: CASSEQGWGYTF.

This clonotype was found many times. The chain employs TRBV2 and TRBJ2-3; no firm D call. Trimming shortened V by 6 bases and J by 1 base, and 14 bases separated the two germline ends. The CDR3 consists of 15 residues. The germline V gene encodes CDR1 SNHLY and CDR2 FYNNEI. DNA of the CDR3: TGTGCCAGCAGGTTCGCTAGTTGTTGCACAGATACGCAGTATTTT. Residues: CASRFASCCTDTQYF.

This clonotype was recorded a few times. The chain has TRBV5-1 and TRBJ1-1, with TRBD1 identical over 9 bases. In germline, CDR1 is SGHRS, CDR2 YFSETQ. CDR3 length equals 15 residues. J gave up 6 bases and V 2 bases, and 8 bases lay outside the gene matches. The chain's CDR3 is CASSFTGQGIPEAFF. The CDR3 DNA reads TGCGCCAGCAGCTTTACAGGACAGGGGATTCCTGAAGCTTTCTTT.

This clonotype was counted many times. V gene TRBV29-1 combines with J gene TRBJ2-5; possibly TRBD1 for D (5 bases). CDR3 length: 15 amino acids. Trimming pared 3 bases from V and 6 bases from J, leaving 20 bases between. Germline CDR1 is SQVTM and CDR2 is ANQGSEA. CDR3 bases: TGCAGCGTTGATTACTGGCAGGGCCTGATGAAGACCCAGTACTTC. Translating it yields CSVDYWQGLMKTQYF.

This clonotype was seen many times. J is TRBJ1-1 and V is TRBV5-1, with D possibly TRBD1 on 6 matching bases. The CDR3 length is 14 residues. V lost 1 base and J 1 base, leaving 8 bases between the germline ends. The germline CDR1 and CDR2 sequences are SGHRS and YFSETQ. The CDR3 loop reads CASSLRGKNTEAFF. CDR3 DNA sequence: TGCGCCAGCAGCTTGAGGGGGAAGAACACTGAAGCTTTCTTT.

The chain couples TRBV30 to TRBJ1-4; no definite D call. The germline gives CDR1 GTSNPN, CDR2 SVGIG (reference sequence). Trimming took off 0 bases at V and 8 bases at J, with 16 bases between the two ends. The CDR3 spans 15 residues. For the CDR3, the DNA is TGTGCCTGGAGTGTACATTTAGGGATGAGCGAAAAACTGTTTTTT. The encoded protein is CAWSVHLGMSEKLFF. Supplemented by reference TRBV30 and TRBJ1-4, the full variable domain reads SQTIHQWPATLVQPVGSPLSLECTVEGTSNPNLYWYRQAAGRGLQLLFYSVGIGQISSEVPQNLSASRPQDRQFILSSKKLLLSDSGFYLCAWSVHLGMSEKLFFGSGTQLSVL.

This clonotype was counted many times. The chain carries TRBV20-1 and TRBJ2-5; D is uncertain. V lost 5 bases and J lost 3, with 13 bases in between. This CDR3 spans 13 amino acids. The germline gives CDR1 DFQATT, CDR2 SNEGSKA (reference sequence). CDR3 nucleotide sequence: TGCAGTGCTGACCTCCCCACAAAAGAGACCCAGTACTTC. It codes for CSADLPTKETQYF.

The gene calls are TRBV7-2 and TRBJ2-3; 14 bases map to TRBD2. This CDR3 contains 15 residues. Per the germline V gene, CDR1 is SGHTA and CDR2 is FQGNSA. Trimming took 5 bases from V and 7 from J; bases not matched to a gene: 5. CDR3 sequence (DNA): TGTGCCAGCAGCCGGACTAGCGGGGGGTCAAATACGCAGTATTTT. The encoded protein is CASSRTSGGSNTQYF.

This clonotype was picked up many times. CDR3 residues: CASSGRKTDTQYF. The DNA for the CDR3 is TGTGCCAGCAGTGGGAGGAAAACAGATACGCAGTATTTT. J is TRBJ2-3 and V is TRBV6-1, with D possibly being TRBD2 (5 bases). Looked up from germline, CDR1 is MNHNS and CDR2 is SASEGT. Trimming took 4 bases from V and 3 from J, leaving 8 bases between them. The length of the CDR3 is 13 residues.

This clonotype was seen many times. The chain employs TRBV2 and TRBJ2-7; the D is unclear. This CDR3 comprises 13 residues. Germline V CDR1 and CDR2: SNHLY, FYNNEI. The V end lost 8 bases, the J end lost 1 base, and 12 bases lay between the germline ends. CDR3 loop: CASGGRLSYEQYF. CDR3 bases: TGTGCCAGCGGCGGTAGATTATCCTACGAGCAGTACTTC.

This clonotype was observed a few times. The chain has TRBV7-7 and TRBJ1-1; D gene ambiguous. V was pared by 5 bases and J by 4 bases, with 14 bases between. Germline V CDR1 and CDR2: SSHAT, FNYEAQ (reference sequence). The CDR3 covers 14 residues. As DNA, the CDR3 is TGTGCCAGCAGCCCTTACGACAAGGCCACTGAAGCTTTCTTT. It specifies CASSPYDKATEAFF.

This clonotype occurred many times. The rearrangement links TRBV3-1 to TRBJ2-5; 7 nucleotides match TRBD2. CDR1 is LGHDT, CDR2 YNNKEL, per germline (reference sequence). The CDR3 sequence is 17 residues long. Trimming cost V 5 bases and J 2 bases; bases outside gene matches: 14. The CDR3 DNA reads as TGTGCCAGCAGCTCCCGGTGGGCAGCGGGGAGTCAAGAGACCCAGTACTTC. Its protein product is CASSSRWAAGSQETQYF.

This clonotype was observed at least ten times. The V call is TRBV20-1, the J call TRBJ2-1; 13 bases match TRBD2. There are 16 residues in the CDR3. The trim removed 1 base at V and 6 bases at J, leaving 6 bases unmatched. Germline CDR1 DFQATT, CDR2 SNEGSKA (reference sequence). CDR3 loop: CSARGGTSGVFNEQFF. The CDR3, as DNA: TGCAGTGCTAGAGGCGGGACTAGCGGGGTATTCAATGAGCAGTTCTTC.

Note on this clonotype: A much larger clone lies one base from this, so it may be a read error. The chain uses TRBV6-1 and TRBJ2-5; D not resolved. This CDR3 is built from 11 residues. In germline, CDR1 is MNHNS, CDR2 SASEGT. CDR3 region: CARSGEETQYF. The CDR3 DNA reads TGTGCCAGAAGTGGCGAGGAGACCCAGTACTTC.

This clonotype was seen at least ten times. This rearrangement joins TRBV5-4 to TRBJ2-7; D is perhaps TRBD2 (5 bases). CDR3 length: 12 residues. Deletions cut 4 bases from V and 3 bases from J, with 8 bases between. CDR1 SGHNT and CDR2 YYREEE come from the germline V gene (reference sequence). The chain's CDR3 is CASSMRDYEQYF. The CDR3 DNA reads as TGTGCCAGCAGCATGAGGGACTACGAGCAGTACTTC.

This clonotype was found a few times. The V call is TRBV6-1, the J call TRBJ2-3; 8 bases agree with TRBD2. V shed 6 bases and J 4 bases; nucleotides not matched to a gene: 6. CDR1 MNHNS and CDR2 SASEGT come from the germline V gene. The CDR3 spans 14 residues. CDR3 sequence reads: CASRIGGGADTQYF. The CDR3 bases are TGTGCCAGCAGGATCGGGGGGGGTGCAGATACGCAGTATTTT.

In its sample, this clonotype was seen a few times. This sequence joins TRBV10-2 and TRBJ2-3; D is undetermined. Deletions cut 5 bases from V and 4 bases from J, with 10 bases between. From germline, CDR1 is WSHSY and CDR2 SAAADI. This CDR3 region has 13 residues. CDR3 sequence (DNA): TGCGCCAGCAGTTCCCTTGGGTCAGATACGCAGTATTTT. It specifies CASSSLGSDTQYF.

Ten or more counts support this clonotype. The chain links TRBV2 to TRBJ1-5; TRBD1 matches 11 bases. The germline V gene has CDR1 SNHLY and CDR2 FYNNEI. The CDR3 spans 14 residues. The junction had 4 bases not matched to a gene; V was cut back by 6 bases and J by 6 bases. CDR3 bases: TGTGCCAGCAGGGCCGGGACAGGGGGTCAGCCCCAGCATTTT. Translation gives CASRAGTGGQPQHF. Full variable domain (outside the CDR3, taken from reference TRBV2 and TRBJ1-5): EPEVTQTPSHQVTQMGQEVILRCVPISNHLYFYWYRQILGQKVEFLVSFYNNEISEKSEIFDDQFSVERPDGSNFTLKIRSTKLEDSAMYFCASRAGTGGQPQHFGDGTRLSIL.

V and J are TRBV5-1 and TRBJ2-1, with 8 bases lining up with TRBD2. CDR1 is SGHRS, CDR2 YFSETQ, per germline. The CDR3 length is 17 residues. With 2 bases clipped from V and 4 bases from J, the junction kept 11 bases outside the gene matches. CDR3 coding DNA: TGCGCCAGCAGCTTTCTGTTGGCGGGGGGACGGTACAATGAGCAGTTCTTC. Protein: CASSFLLAGGRYNEQFF.

In this sample, this clonotype turned up many times. The genes are TRBV7-9 and TRBJ2-7, with 8 bases matching TRBD1. Germline V gene data show CDR1 as SEHNR and CDR2 as FQNEAQ (reference sequence). The CDR3 extends over 15 amino acids. The V segment lost 5 bases and the J segment 3 bases; nucleotides outside the gene matches: 9. The CDR3 coding sequence is TGTGCCAGCAGCCTCCGGGACAGGCCCTTCTACGAGCAGTACTTC. Translated, it gives CASSLRDRPFYEQYF. Full variable domain (remainder filled in from reference TRBV7-9 and TRBJ2-7): DTGVSQNPRHKITKRGQNVTFRCDPISEHNRLYWYRQTLGQGPEFLTYFQNEAQLEKSRLLSDRFSAERPKGSFSTLEIQRTEQGDSAMYLCASSLRDRPFYEQYFGPGTRLTVT.

This clonotype was detected many times. V is TRBV3-1 and J is TRBJ1-2; maybe TRBD1 (5 bases). V was cut by 1 base and J by 8 bases, with 17 bases left in between. The germline CDR1 and CDR2 sequences are LGHDT and YNNKEL (reference sequence). This CDR3 contains 15 residues. The CDR3 DNA follows: TGTGCCAGCAGCCAAGGGTGGGACTTCACCGAGGGCTACACCTTC. Its protein is CASSQGWDFTEGYTF.